This TCR beta chain is drawn from a study of cytomegalovirus exposure and HLA in healthy donors. General observations from the study: Most TCR sequences showed up rarely, but some public TCRs showed up in many donors. Subsequent analysis revealed that first-cohort TCR clusters tended to co-occur in the 130 or so validation repertoires.

Sequencing used immunoSEQ multiplex PCR; TCRdb keeps in-frame clones, though not all of them. The table includes about 330,000 clones, around 90% detected once. Trimming took off 7 bases at V and 5 bases at J, with 14 bases between the two ends. The CDR3 consists of 13 residues. In germline, CDR1 is MNHEY, CDR2 SVGAGI. For this clone: Antigen: not known.

Sequencing was performed on PBMCs. The rearrangement uses TRBV6-5 and TRBJ1-2; tentative D call: TRBD1 (5 bases). This receptor was taken from a woman younger than 45 in good health and CMV-seropositive. Written as DNA, the CDR3 is TGTGCCAGCAACCCTGGGGGGAGTTATGGCTACACCTTC. Translated, it gives CASNPGGSYGYTF.